The 3 T cell receptor beta chains given below trace back to one sample, sequenced in a study of T-cell reconstitution after alpha-beta-depleted transplantation in children. For TCRbeta, the library was prepared with unique molecular identifiers. One entry per CDR3 protein results from TCRdb running MiXCR on the PCR reads. The sample gives about 110,000 distinct CDR3 sequences, 20% to 25% of which show up once; about 11% is in the top ten. Here the sequenced sample was PBMCs, mostly from graft donor cells, taken 180 days after TCRalphabeta/CD19-depleted stem cell transplant. Receptors were obtained from a male patient aged 2-15 years who had a stem cell transplant for chronic granulomatous disease, so the T cells may come from the graft donor.

The V and J genes are TRBV20-1 and TRBJ2-1, with 12 bases that match TRBD2. Germline trimming cut 7 bases from V and 4 bases from J; bases unmatched to any gene: 14. CDR3 length equals 17 residues. Germline lookup yields CDR1 DFQATT and CDR2 SNEGSKA (reference sequence). The CDR3 spells CSVGGSTSGGQYNEQFF. The CDR3 DNA is TGCAGTGTGGGAGGTTCGACTAGCGGGGGACAATACAATGAGCAGTTCTTC.

This clonotype was observed at least ten times. The V call is TRBV15, the J call TRBJ2-5; D could derive from TRBD1 or TRBD2 (7 bases each). Per germline, CDR1 LNHNV and CDR2 YYDKDF (reference sequence). V was cut by 3 bases and J by 3 bases, with 11 bases left in between. The CDR3 extends over 14 amino acids. This chain's CDR3 is CATSSQGGKETQYF. The CDR3 nucleotides are TGTGCCACCAGCAGTCAGGGGGGGAAAGAGACCCAGTACTTC.

The chain combines TRBV9 with TRBJ2-2; D remains ambiguous. The CDR3 extends over 16 amino acids. Trimming shortened V by 6 bases and J by 3 bases, and 18 bases separated the two germline ends. CDR1 SGDLS and CDR2 YYNGEE come from the germline V gene. The CDR3 region is CASTKSGNWDTGELFF. CDR3 in DNA: TGTGCCAGCACTAAGTCGGGTAATTGGGACACCGGGGAGCTGTTTTTT.